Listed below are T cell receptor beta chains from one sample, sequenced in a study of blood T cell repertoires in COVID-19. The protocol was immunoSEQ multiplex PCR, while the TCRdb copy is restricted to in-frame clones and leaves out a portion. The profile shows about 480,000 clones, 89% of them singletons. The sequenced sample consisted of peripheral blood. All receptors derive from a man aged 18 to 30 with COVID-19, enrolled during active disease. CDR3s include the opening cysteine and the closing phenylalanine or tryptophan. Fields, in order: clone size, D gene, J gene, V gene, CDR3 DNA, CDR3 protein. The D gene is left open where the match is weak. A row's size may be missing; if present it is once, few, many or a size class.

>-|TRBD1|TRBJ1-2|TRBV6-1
TGTGCCAGCAGGGAAGGACAGGGGCACTATGGCTACACCTTC
CASREGQGHYGYTF
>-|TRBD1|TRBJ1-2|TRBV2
TGTGCCAGCAGCGAAGACACAGGGGGAGGCTACACCTTC
CASSEDTGGGYTF
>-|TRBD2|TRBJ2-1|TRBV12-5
TGTGCTAGTGGTTTGTACGGACTAGCGGGAGGGGGCAATGAGCAGTTCTTC
CASGLYGLAGGGNEQFF
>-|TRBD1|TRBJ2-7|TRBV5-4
TGTGCCAGCAGCTACGGGACAGGGGACTACGAGCAGTACTTC
CASSYGTGDYEQYF
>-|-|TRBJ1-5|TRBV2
TGTGCCAGCAGTGAAGGGAGCTATAGCAATCAGCCCCAGCATTTT
CASSEGSYSNQPQHF
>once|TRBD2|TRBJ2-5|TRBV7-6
TGTGCCAGCAGCTTAGAACTAGCGGGGGCCCAAGAGACCCAGTACTTC
CASSLELAGAQETQYF
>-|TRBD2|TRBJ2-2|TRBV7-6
TGTGCCAGCAGCCAGACCAGCCTCGCGGGAGGCGGGGAGCTGTTTTTT
CASSQTSLAGGGELFF
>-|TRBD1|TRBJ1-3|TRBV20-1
TGCAGTGCTAGTGGGACAGACTCTGGAAACACCATATATTTT
CSASGTDSGNTIYF
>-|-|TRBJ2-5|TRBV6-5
TGTGCCAGCATCCGAAGGGGGGGGGAGACCCAGTACTTC
CASIRRGGETQYF
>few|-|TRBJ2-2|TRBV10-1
TGCGCCAGCAGTCGGGACTCCGCGAACACCGGGGAGCTGTTTTTT
CASSRDSANTGELFF
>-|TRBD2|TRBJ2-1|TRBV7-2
TGTGCCAGCAGCTCCCCCACTAGCGCGAATGAGCAGTTCTTC
CASSSPTSANEQFF
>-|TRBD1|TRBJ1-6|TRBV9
TGTGCCAGCAGCCCAGGACAGGGAAATTCACCCCTCCACTTT
CASSPGQGNSPLHF
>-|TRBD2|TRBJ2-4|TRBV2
TGTGCCAGCAGTGCCTCTACTAGCGACCGTGGAGACATTCAGTACTTC
CASSASTSDRGDIQYF
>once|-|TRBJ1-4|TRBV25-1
TGTGCCAGCAGTGTGCCAGGGTTTAATGAAAAACTGTTTTTT
CASSVPGFNEKLFF
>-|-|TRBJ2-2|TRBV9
TGTGCCAGCAGCGTAGGAGCGGTCAACACCGGGGAGCTGTTTTTT
CASSVGAVNTGELFF
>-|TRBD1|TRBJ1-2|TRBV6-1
TGTGCCAGCAGTGAAGGGACAGGGAGCTTTTATGGCTACACCTTC
CASSEGTGSFYGYTF
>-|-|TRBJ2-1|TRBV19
TGTGCCAGTAGTATGGGAGGGGGGGCCCCTATTGGGCAGTTCTTC
CASSMGGGAPIGQFF
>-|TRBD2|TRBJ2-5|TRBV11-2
TGTGCCAGCAGCTTAGTGTTCTATGGCGGGAGGGCCCATCGGGAGACCCAGTACTTC
CASSLVFYGGRAHRETQYF
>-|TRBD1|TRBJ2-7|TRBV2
TGTGCCGGTGGACAGGGCAGGTACGAGCAGTACTTC
CAGGQGRYEQYF
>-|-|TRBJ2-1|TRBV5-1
TGCGCCAGCAGCTTGGAGGGGCCCTACAATGAGCAGTTCTTC
CASSLEGPYNEQFF
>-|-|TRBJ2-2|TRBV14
TGTGCCAGCAGCCAAGAACTAGCAGACACCGGGGAGCTGTTTTTT
CASSQELADTGELFF
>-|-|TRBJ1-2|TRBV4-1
TGCGCCAGCAGCCAACCTCTCAGAACCACTAACTATGGCTACACCTTC
CASSQPLRTTNYGYTF
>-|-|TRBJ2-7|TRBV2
TGTGCCAGCACGGTCGAGGGATTCTACGAGCAGTACTTC
CASTVEGFYEQYF
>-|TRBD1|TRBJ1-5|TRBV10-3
TGTGCCATCAGTGAAGGGACAGGGGGCAACAATCAGCCCCAGCATTTT
CAISEGTGGNNQPQHF
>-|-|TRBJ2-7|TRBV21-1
TGTGCCAGCAGCAAAGATGGCAGGGCCCCCTACGAGCAGTACTTC
CASSKDGRAPYEQYF
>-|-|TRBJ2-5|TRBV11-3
TGTGCCAGCCGCCAGGGGTGGGAGACCCAGTACTTC
CASRQGWETQYF
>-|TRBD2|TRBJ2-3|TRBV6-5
TGTGCCAGCACTAGCGGGAGTCAAGATACGCAGTATTTT
CASTSGSQDTQYF
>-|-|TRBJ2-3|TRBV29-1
TGCAGCGTTGTGGGGGGAGTTCGGGGCACCACAGATACGCAGTATTTT
CSVVGGVRGTTDTQYF
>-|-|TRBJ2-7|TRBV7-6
TGTGCCAGCAGCTGGGGGACTCCCCGGAGTGGCTCCTACGAGCAGTACTTC
CASSWGTPRSGSYEQYF
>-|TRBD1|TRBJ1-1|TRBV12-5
TGTGCTAGTGGTTTGGGAGGGGGCGCTCGGACCACTGAAGCTTTCTTT
CASGLGGGARTTEAFF
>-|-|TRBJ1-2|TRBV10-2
TGCGCCAGCAGTCTCGGGGGTTACTATGGCTACACCTTC
CASSLGGYYGYTF
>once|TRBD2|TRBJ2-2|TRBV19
TGTGCCACCCAGAAGCGGGAGGACACCGGGGAGCTGTTTTTT
CATQKREDTGELFF
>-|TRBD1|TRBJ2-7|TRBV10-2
TGCGCCAGCAGTGGGTCAGGGGGTACCAGCTCCTACGAGCAGTACTTC
CASSGSGGTSSYEQYF
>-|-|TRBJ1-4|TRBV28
TGTGCCAGCAGTCAAATTGCAACTAATGAAAAACTGTTTTTT
CASSQIATNEKLFF
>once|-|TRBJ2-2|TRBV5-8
TGTGCCAGCAGCTTGGTAGATACAGGGATCGGGGAGCTGTTTTTT
CASSLVDTGIGELFF
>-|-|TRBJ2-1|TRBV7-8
TGTGCCAGCAGCGAACAACTAGGTTCAATTTACGAGCAGTTCTTC
CASSEQLGSIYEQFF
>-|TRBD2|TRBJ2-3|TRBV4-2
TGTGCCAGCAGCCTAACTAGCGAAAGCACAGATACGCAGTATTTT
CASSLTSESTDTQYF
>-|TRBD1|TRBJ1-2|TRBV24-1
TGTGCCACCAGTGAGAGTATCGGGACAGGGTATGGCTACACCTTC
CATSESIGTGYGYTF
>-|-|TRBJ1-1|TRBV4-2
TGTGCCAGCAGCCAAGTTTTATCTGTTGTCTCTGAAGCTTTCTTT
CASSQVLSVVSEAFF
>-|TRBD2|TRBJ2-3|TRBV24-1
TGTGCCACCAGTGATGCCGGGACTAGCGGGAGGGCCCCCCCAGATACGCAGTATTTT
CATSDAGTSGRAPPDTQYF
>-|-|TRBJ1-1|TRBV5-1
TGCGCCAGCAGCCCCTTAGACAGATACACTGAAGCTTTCTTT
CASSPLDRYTEAFF
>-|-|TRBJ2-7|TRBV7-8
TGTGCCAGCAGCCGGACAGTGGAAGAGCAGTACTTC
CASSRTVEEQYF
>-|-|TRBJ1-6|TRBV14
TGTGCCAGCAGCCAAGTCTCTTCGGTTTCACCCCTCCACTTT
CASSQVSSVSPLHF
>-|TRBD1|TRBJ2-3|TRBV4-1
TGCGCCAGCAGCTACCGACAGGGGAGCTCAGATACGCAGTATTTT
CASSYRQGSSDTQYF
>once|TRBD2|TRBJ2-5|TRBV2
TGTGCCAGCACCCAGACTAGCGGGGGGCAAGAGACCCAGTACTTC
CASTQTSGGQETQYF
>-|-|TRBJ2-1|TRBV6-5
TGTGCCAGCCGAGGGGGCAATGAGCAGTTCTTC
CASRGGNEQFF
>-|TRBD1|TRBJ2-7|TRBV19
TGTGCCACCCGGGACAGTTATTTTGCCGAGCAGTACTTC
CATRDSYFAEQYF
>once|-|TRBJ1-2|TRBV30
TGTGCCGGGGGGATCCGGGGCTACACCTTC
CAGGIRGYTF
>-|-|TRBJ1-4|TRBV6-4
TGTGCCAGCAGTGAACGAGGACTACTCAATGAAAAACTGTTTTTT
CASSERGLLNEKLFF
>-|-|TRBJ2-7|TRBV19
TGTGCCAGTAGTATGCAGGCAGGTGGCACCTACGAGCAGTACTTC
CASSMQAGGTYEQYF
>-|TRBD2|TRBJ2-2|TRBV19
TGTGCCAGTATACCAGCGGGAGGGCCATCCGGGGAGCTGTTTTTT
CASIPAGGPSGELFF